Given below is one TCR beta chain in context. No antigen is known for it. No clone much larger than this one lies a single base away; base qualities are absent. The tumor samples were collected prior to definitive surgery or chemotherapy. Genomic DNA was extracted by the MD Anderson Biospecimen Extraction Resource, and TCR sequencing was done by the MD Anderson Cancer Genomics Laboratory. These data originate in a study of high-grade serous ovarian cancer treatment subgroups (dated by TCRdb to about 2021). Regarding the complete study: A mean of around 15,000 reads and roughly 7,000 unique TCR beta rearrangements per sample was generated by sequencing. A cohort of approximately 30 patients was included: approximately 10 with no residual disease after primary surgery (R0), approximately 10 who were excellent NACT responders, and approximately 10 who were poor NACT responders. In total there were 85 to 95 samples, since every patient provided one primary tumor sample and two metastatic tumor samples. The study examined TCR beta repertoires in high-grade serous ovarian cancer patients who were grouped under a laparoscopic triage algorithm by complete gross resection or by neoadjuvant chemotherapy response. Broad study findings and their caveats: Neoantigen level correlated positively with TCR clonal relatedness, and copy number variation and mutation load from whole-genome sequencing showed a positive trend with TCR clonal relatedness. The TCR repertoire analyses centered on CDR3, leaving CDR1 and CDR2 unanalyzed. Tumors from the same patient had repertoire similarity ranging from 0.11 to 0.79, while tumors from different patients showed almost no similarity. Bulk tumor TCR sequencing lacked spatial information, limiting insight into HGSC tumor complexity and diversity.

The roughly 100 tumor samples underwent high-throughput TCR profiling with ImmunoSEQ. The paper's processing steps were these. To measure repertoire diversity, the metrics used were richness (unique productive sequences), clonality, evenness and relatedness, and the Bhattacharyya coefficient was used to assess similarity between samples. A sensitivity analysis excluded TCRs with fewer than two reads and gave consistent conclusions. Drawn from immuneACCESS, this table holds only the in-frame rearrangements with V and J called that TCRdb kept. Clones are partly lost; checked studies trace under half to an unresolved V gene and leave the rest unexplained. V, J and clone size are taken as reported in that table, and D and trimming were inferred from the DNA itself. The sample records approximately 40,000 clones, 79% of which are singletons. The leading ten clones occupy 3% to 3.5% of the sample. The source is a human donor with high-grade serous ovarian cancer. Sequenced material: tumor tissue.

The CDR3 here reads CASSTSGLSYEQYF. The nucleotides are TGTGCCAGCAGCACTAGCGGGCTCTCCTACGAGCAGTACTTC. This chain joins TRBV9 to TRBJ2-7; 9 central nucleotides agree with TRBD2. The CDR3 starts with the cysteine, ends with the phenylalanine, and has 14 residues. The DNA shown is the 42-base CDR3, in frame from base 1. For CDR1 and CDR2, the germline V gene lists SGDLS and YYNGEE. V is pruned by 4 bases and J by 0 bases, leaving 2 bases of the junction without a gene match. The variable domain in full, with residues beyond the CDR3 obtained from the reference TRBV9 and TRBJ2-7 genes, is DSGVTQTPKHLITATGQRVTLRCSPRSGDLSVYWYQQSLDQGLQFLIQYYNGEERAKGNILERFSAQQFPDLHSELNLSSLELGDSALYFCASSTSGLSYEQYFGPGTRLTVT.